This T cell receptor beta chain was profiled in a study of shared clonotypes between healthy human individuals. Study summary: Per donor, three plates held CD4 naive cells, three held CD4 memory, two held CD8 naive and one held CD8 memory. Study-level findings and limits: When naive CD4 clonotypes were compared across a few donors, 4% to 6.5% were shared.

Positively selected for CCR7, the CD45RO-negative cells used as naive CD8 cells excluded terminally differentiated effector memory CD45RA+ cells. Germline V lookup: CDR1 MNHEY, CDR2 SMNVEV (reference sequence). CDR3 size: 13 residues. V lost 3 bases and J lost 3, with 9 bases in between. Worth noting for this clone: What it recognizes is unknown. Other nucleotide sequences from this sample produce the same CDR3.

It was roughly 210 ng DNA, about 30,000 T cell genomes, that sorted-subset replicate PCRs used. The table came from immunoSEQ multiplex PCR; TCRdb's copy has only in-frame clones and leaves some out. The table includes roughly 2.1 million clones, approximately 94% detected once. The sample was naive CD8+ T cells from PBMCs. The sequence came from a man younger than 35 in good health. Some clones in this sample may be carry-over from other donors' samples. The chain couples TRBV27 to TRBJ2-7; D perhaps matches TRBD2 (6 bases). The CDR3 region has the DNA TGTGCCAGCAGTTTGGGTAGCGGCTACGAGCAGTACTTC. Translated: CASSLGSGYEQYF.